The present entry profiles one T cell receptor beta chain with its context. Its specificity is not known. V was shortened by 0 bases and J by 4 bases, with 10 bases between the two germline ends. Germline assignment: CDR1 MGHRA and CDR2 YSYEKL. CDR3 size: 14 residues. This sample was included in a study of blood T cells in healthy people across ages. Notes on the study in general: Diversity estimates from one million T cells were considered underestimates. Unsorted PBMCs prevented conclusive naive versus antigen-experienced comparison. The fall in TCR beta diversity per million T cells was roughly linear with age.

Then a second PCR, running roughly 7 to 11 cycles, was carried out with a sample-barcoded 5' primer and a J-beta primer mix. TCRdb recomputed calls from the 5' RACE reads with MiXCR, one row per CDR3 protein. The table lists about 1.4 million distinct CDR3 sequences, around 59% of them singletons. Sequencing input: blood. The receptor comes from a man between 18 and 29 years old in good health. The genes are TRBV4-1 and TRBJ2-7; D gene uncertain. Written as DNA, the CDR3 is TGCGCCAGCAGCCAAGACTACAGCACTTACGAGCAGTACTTC. Translation gives CASSQDYSTYEQYF.